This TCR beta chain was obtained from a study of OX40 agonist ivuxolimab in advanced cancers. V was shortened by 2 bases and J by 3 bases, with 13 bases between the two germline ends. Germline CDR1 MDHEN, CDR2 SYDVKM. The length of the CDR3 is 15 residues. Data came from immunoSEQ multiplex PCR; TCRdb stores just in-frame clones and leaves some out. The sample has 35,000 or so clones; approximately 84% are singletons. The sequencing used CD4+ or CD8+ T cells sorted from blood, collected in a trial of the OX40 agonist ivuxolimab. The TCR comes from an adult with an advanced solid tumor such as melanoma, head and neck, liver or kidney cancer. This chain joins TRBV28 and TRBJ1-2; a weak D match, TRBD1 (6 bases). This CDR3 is CASSLMGGADYGYTF. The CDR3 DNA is TGTGCCAGCAGTTTAATGGGGGGCGCGGACTATGGCTACACCTTC.